This TCR beta chain was identified in a study of cytomegalovirus exposure and HLA in healthy donors. General study results and limits: According to a later analysis, TCR clusters from the first cohort tended to co-occur in the roughly 110 validation repertoires. The authors enumerated over 150 TCR beta chains as linked to cytomegalovirus.

As concerns this clone: Its antigen is still unknown.

The donors formed part of the approximately 120-subject validation cohort, distinct from the approximately 670-subject first cohort. TCRdb's copy holds only in-frame clones and misses some; the assay was immunoSEQ multiplex PCR. The repertoire holds 250,000 to 350,000 clones, with around nine tenths as singletons. The J segment lost 14 bases and the V segment lost 2 bases, leaving 3 bases of the junction unmatched. This CDR3 region has 11 residues. Per the germline V gene, CDR1 is MNHNS and CDR2 is SASEGT. The receptor was isolated from a woman in her late teens or twenties in good health and CMV-seronegative. The V gene is TRBV6-1, the J gene TRBJ2-1, with 7 bases fitting TRBD2. Specimen: PBMCs. CDR3 amino acids: CASSEQGGEFF. CDR3 coding DNA: TGTGCCAGCAGTGAACAGGGAGGGGAGTTCTTC.